This TCR beta chain originates from a study of blood T cells in healthy people across ages. This clonotype was seen a handful of times. Combining a sample-barcoded 5' primer with a J-beta primer mix, a second PCR ran for roughly 7 to 11 cycles. MiXCR was run by TCRdb on the 5' RACE reads, yielding one entry per CDR3 protein. The data contain roughly 680,000 distinct CDR3 sequences, 49% of them singletons. The V gene lost 4 bases and the J gene lost 1 base, with 12 bases spanning the gap. This CDR3 is built from 15 residues. Germline V CDR1 and CDR2: SGDLS, YYNGEE. The clonotype originates from a woman aged 55-69 years in good health. Input material: blood. The rearrangement joins TRBV9 to TRBJ2-1; the D is unclear. The CDR3 region has the DNA TGTGCCAGCAGCACGGGTATTGGTTCCTACAATGAGCAGTTCTTC. This codes for CASSTGIGSYNEQFF.